What follows are 5 T cell receptor beta chains derived from one specimen sequenced in a study of cytomegalovirus exposure and HLA in healthy donors. Both 60 Vbeta primers and 13 Jbeta primers went into the PCR. Sequencing was performed with immunoSEQ multiplex PCR; in TCRdb, only in-frame clones are kept and a portion is missing. The sample lists roughly 120,000 clones; around 80% were seen once. Sequencing was performed on PBMCs. All receptors come from a human donor in good health.

This chain links TRBV19 with TRBJ1-2; a weak D match, TRBD1 (6 bases). The length of the CDR3 is 14 residues. Per germline, CDR1 LNHDA and CDR2 SQIVND (reference sequence). Trimming shortened V by 2 bases and J by 8 bases, and 15 bases separated the two germline ends. CDR3 DNA: TGTGCCAGTAGTATAACAGACAGGTTCTTGGGCTACACCTTC. Translating it yields CASSITDRFLGYTF. Full variable domain (outside the CDR3, taken from reference TRBV19 and TRBJ1-2): DGGITQSPKYLFRKEGQNVTLSCEQNLNHDAMYWYRQDPGQGLRLIYYSQIVNDFQKGDIAEGYSVSREKKESFPLTVTSAQKNPTAFYLCASSITDRFLGYTFGSGTRLTVV.

The chain carries TRBV4-1 and TRBJ2-1; TRBD1 aligns across 11 bases. CDR3 length: 16 amino acids. CDR1 is MGHRA and CDR2 is YSYEKL in the germline V gene. V gave up 3 bases and J gave up 8 bases; unmatched junction bases: 9. This CDR3 is CASSHTGTGGWDEQFF. The CDR3 DNA reads TGCGCCAGCAGCCATACCGGGACAGGGGGTTGGGATGAGCAGTTCTTC.

This chain links TRBV27 with TRBJ1-1; D gene unclear. This CDR3 comprises 13 residues. Germline lookup yields CDR1 MNHEY and CDR2 SMNVEV (reference sequence). V dropped 6 bases and J dropped 1 base, with 9 bases sitting between them. The CDR3 spells CASRFVENTEAFF. The CDR3 region has the DNA TGTGCCAGCAGATTTGTAGAGAACACTGAAGCTTTCTTT.

V and J are TRBV7-9 and TRBJ2-3; 12 nucleotides match TRBD2. Trimming cost V 5 bases and J 5 bases; bases outside gene matches: 5. Germline CDR1 reads SEHNR; CDR2 reads FQNEAQ (reference sequence). The length of the CDR3 is 15 residues. Here the CDR3 reads CASSPSGGAGDTQYF. The CDR3 DNA reads TGTGCCAGCAGCCCTAGCGGGGGGGCTGGAGATACGCAGTATTTT. The variable domain in full, with the rest retrieved from reference TRBV7-9 and TRBJ2-3, is DTGVSQNPRHKITKRGQNVTFRCDPISEHNRLYWYRQTLGQGPEFLTYFQNEAQLEKSRLLSDRFSAERPKGSFSTLEIQRTEQGDSAMYLCASSPSGGAGDTQYFGPGTRLTVL.

The chain joins TRBV7-2 to TRBJ1-1, with 11 bases that match TRBD1. CDR1 is SGHTA and CDR2 is FQGNSA in the germline V gene. V trimming: 4 bases; J trimming: 5 bases; junction bases outside the gene matches: 6. The CDR3 is 15 residues long. The CDR3 reads CASSYPGTGGTEAFF. The CDR3 DNA reads TGTGCCAGCAGCTACCCCGGGACAGGGGGTACTGAAGCTTTCTTT.